The 29 T cell receptor beta chains in this list originate from one sample, sequenced in a study of blood T cell repertoires in COVID-19. Sequenced by immunoSEQ multiplex PCR; TCRdb stores in-frame clones only, minus some. The data hold about 65,000 clones, with about 82% observed a single time. The sample consisted of peripheral blood. The receptors originated from a human donor in a cohort sampled during active COVID-19.

This clone was found once. This rearrangement joins TRBV11-2 to TRBJ2-2, with TRBD1 matching 10 bases. CDR3 length equals 14 residues. The germline CDR1 and CDR2 sequences are SGHAT and FQNNGV. Losses at the gene ends were 6 bases for V and 6 bases for J; bases not matched to a gene: 4. CDR3 amino acids: CASSRDRGAGELFF. CDR3 coding DNA: TGTGCCAGCAGTCGGGACAGGGGCGCCGGGGAGCTGTTTTTT. Looking up the rest from reference TRBV11-2 and TRBJ2-2 gives the full variable domain: EAGVAQSPRYKIIEKRQSVAFWCNPISGHATLYWYQQILGQGPKLLIQFQNNGVVDDSQLPKDRFSAERLKGVDSTLKIQPAKLEDSAVYLCASSRDRGAGELFFGEGSRLTVL.

The gene calls are TRBV6-2 or TRBV6-3 and TRBJ2-5; 8 positions match TRBD2. V was clipped by 5 bases and J by 5 bases; unmatched bases: 13. Germline assignment: CDR1 MNHEY and CDR2 SVGEGT. The CDR3 loop spans 16 amino acids. In DNA form, the CDR3 reads TGTGCCAGCAGTCGAAGCGGGGGCGCCAACCGGGAGACCCAGTACTTC. Protein sequence: CASSRSGGANRETQYF.

The chain couples TRBV28 to TRBJ2-3; 8 bases are shared with TRBD2. Germline loops: CDR1 MDHEN, CDR2 SYDVKM. Trimming took 3 bases from V and 4 from J; bases not matched to a gene: 3. This CDR3 is built from 14 residues. The CDR3 sequence: CASSLGLVPDTQYF. The CDR3, as DNA: TGTGCCAGCAGTTTGGGACTAGTTCCAGATACGCAGTATTTT.

This clone showed up just once. V usage is TRBV2 and J usage is TRBJ2-1; 8 positions match TRBD1. V gave up 6 bases and J gave up 4 bases; unmatched junction bases: 2. This CDR3 region has 13 residues. CDR1 SNHLY and CDR2 FYNNEI come from the germline V gene. This CDR3 is CASRRTGYNEQFF. CDR3 bases: TGTGCCAGCAGGCGGACAGGGTACAATGAGCAGTTCTTC.

The chain has TRBV6-5 and TRBJ1-2, with a tentative D call TRBD1 (5 bases). Between the trimmed V and J ends, which lost 2 bases and 4 bases, there was a span of 14 bases. CDR3 length: 15 residues. CDR1 and CDR2 (germline): MNHEY, SVGAGI. Written as DNA, the CDR3 is TGTGCCAGCAGTTACCGGTCGGGGGTTGGCTATGGCTACACCTTC. This gives the protein CASSYRSGVGYGYTF.

J is TRBJ2-2 and V is TRBV5-1; tentatively, D is TRBD2 (5 bases). CDR1 and CDR2 (germline): SGHRS, YFSETQ. V lost 1 base and J 6 bases, leaving 10 bases between the germline ends. The CDR3 totals 14 residues. The CDR3 coding sequence is TGCGCCAGCAGCTTGTCTAGCTCTTCCGGGGAGCTGTTTTTT. Residues: CASSLSSSSGELFF.

The chain carries TRBV2 and TRBJ2-7; 13 bases are shared with TRBD2. Germline V CDR1 and CDR2: SNHLY, FYNNEI. The CDR3 totals 16 residues. The junction had 3 bases not matched to a gene; V was cut back by 4 bases and J by 0 bases. CDR3 in amino acids: CASSVGTSGASYEQYF. Here the CDR3 DNA reads TGTGCCAGCAGTGTTGGGACTAGCGGGGCCTCCTACGAGCAGTACTTC.

This clone was seen a handful of times. The rearrangement joins TRBV5-5 to TRBJ1-1; a possible D gene is TRBD1 (6 bases). V was cut by 4 bases and J by 4 bases, with 11 bases left in between. CDR3 size: 13 residues. From germline, CDR1 is SGHKS and CDR2 YYEKEE (reference sequence). The CDR3 is CASSLTGSTEAFF. The CDR3 DNA reads TGTGCCAGCAGCCTTACAGGGAGCACTGAAGCTTTCTTT. Using reference TRBV5-5 and TRBJ1-1 for the parts outside the CDR3, the full variable domain is DAGVTQSPTHLIKTRGQQVTLRCSPISGHKSVSWYQQVLGQGPQFIFQYYEKEERGRGNFPDRFSARQFPNYSSELNVNALLLGDSALYLCASSLTGSTEAFFGQGTRLTVV.

The chain joins TRBV28 to TRBJ2-3, with 7 bases identical to TRBD1. Losses at the gene ends were 5 bases for V and 2 bases for J; bases not matched to a gene: 4. This CDR3 is built from 14 residues. Per the germline V gene, CDR1 is MDHEN and CDR2 is SYDVKM. The CDR3 reads CASSTGDATDTQYF. The CDR3 nucleotides read TGTGCCAGCAGTACAGGGGACGCCACAGATACGCAGTATTTT.

Here the CDR3 DNA reads TGTGCCAGTAGTCCTATAGAGGGCTCTGGGGCCAACGTCCTGACTTTC. This gives the protein CASSPIEGSGANVLTF. The chain is built from TRBV19 and TRBJ2-6; D possibly corresponds to TRBD2 (5 bases). V lost 5 bases to trimming and J lost 0 bases, with 11 bases between them. Per germline, CDR1 LNHDA and CDR2 SQIVND (reference sequence). The CDR3 totals 16 residues.

The rearrangement joins TRBV5-4 to TRBJ2-4, with TRBD2 matching over 15 bases. Germline V gives CDR1 SGHNT, CDR2 YYREEE (reference sequence). The CDR3 is made up of 17 amino acids. The ends lost 3 bases at V and 7 bases at J; junction bases unmatched: 8. DNA for the CDR3: TGTGCCAGCAGCTCTTCGGGACTAGCGGGGGGACGGAACATTCAGTACTTC. Translating gives CASSSSGLAGGRNIQYF.

The chain has TRBV27 and TRBJ1-2, with D perhaps matching TRBD1 (6 bases). V shed 1 base and J shed 6 bases, with 15 bases lying between them. Germline V gives CDR1 MNHEY, CDR2 SMNVEV (reference sequence). The CDR3 is 15 amino acids. The CDR3 loop is CASSLYGRGEDGYTF. For the CDR3, the DNA is TGTGCCAGCAGTTTATACGGCAGGGGAGAAGATGGCTACACCTTC.

The chain recombines TRBV18 with TRBJ2-3; 8 bases agree with TRBD2. Germline CDR1 reads KGHSH; CDR2 reads LQKENI. The CDR3 has 14 amino acids. The trim removed 4 bases at V and 5 bases at J, leaving 5 bases unmatched. The CDR3 reads CASSRFREGDTQYF. The CDR3 coding sequence is TGTGCCAGCTCACGGTTTCGGGAGGGAGATACGCAGTATTTT.

V is TRBV4-3 and J is TRBJ2-5; no reliable D call. V gave up 1 base and J gave up 5 bases, with 8 bases separating them. Germline values: CDR1 LGHNA, CDR2 YSLEER. The CDR3 runs 13 residues. The CDR3 DNA is TGCGCCAGCAGCCAAGGCCCGCGGGAGACCCAGTACTTC. It codes for CASSQGPRETQYF.

This clone was detected ten times or more. The CDR3 loop reads CASSQQAGVAGELFF. In DNA form, the CDR3 reads TGCGCCAGCAGCCAACAGGCAGGGGTTGCCGGGGAGCTGTTTTTT. The gene calls are TRBV4-1 and TRBJ2-2; weak D call: TRBD1 (6 bases). This CDR3 has 15 residues. Trimming took off 2 bases at V and 6 bases at J, with 13 bases between the two ends. Germline V gives CDR1 MGHRA, CDR2 YSYEKL.

This clone has only a few counts. The rearrangement joins TRBV3-1 (or the pseudogene TRBV3-2) to TRBJ2-3; D not certain. Between the trimmed V and J ends, which lost 2 bases and 2 bases, there was a span of 5 bases. The CDR3 totals 13 residues. Germline V gene lookup returns CDR1 LGHDT and CDR2 YNNKEL (reference sequence). The CDR3 region has the DNA TGTGCCAGCAGCCAAAAGCCCACAGATACGCAGTATTTT. Translating it yields CASSQKPTDTQYF.

Turning to this clone: Other DNA variants within this sample encode the same CDR3. V gene TRBV14 combines with J gene TRBJ1-3; 12 positions match TRBD1. CDR1 is SGHDN and CDR2 is FVKESK in the germline V gene. V trimming: 4 bases; J trimming: 1 base; junction bases outside the gene matches: 8. There are 18 residues in the CDR3. CDR3 amino acids: CASSRGQGARFSGNTIYF. The CDR3 DNA reads as TGTGCCAGCAGCCGGGGACAGGGGGCCCGTTTTTCTGGAAACACCATATATTTT.

V and J are TRBV6-5 and TRBJ1-2; a possible D gene is TRBD1 (5 bases). CDR3 length equals 15 residues. V was clipped by 0 bases and J by 7 bases, with 15 bases between them. Germline V lookup: CDR1 MNHEY, CDR2 SVGAGI. CDR3 residues: CASSYSSKGLGGYTF. The DNA of the CDR3 is TGTGCCAGCAGTTACTCGAGTAAGGGGTTGGGTGGCTACACCTTC.

This clone was observed a few times. The chain uses TRBV19 and TRBJ2-7, with 7 bases that match TRBD2. CDR1 is LNHDA and CDR2 is SQIVND in the germline V gene (reference sequence). The V and J ends lost 3 bases and 0 bases, in that order; junction bases with no gene match: 5. The CDR3 sequence is 15 residues long. CDR3 nucleotides: TGTGCCAGTAGTATCGGGAGGTTCGGCTCCTACGAGCAGTACTTC. Amino acids: CASSIGRFGSYEQYF.

V and J are TRBV21-1 and TRBJ1-5; the tabulated D call, TRBD1, remains unverified against the DNA. TRBV21-1 is assigned pseudogene status. The CDR3 runs to 14 residues. The CDR3 loop reads CASSDRVPKGSQHF. CDR3 nucleotides: TGTGCCAGCAGCGACAGGGTGCCCAAGGGGAGCCAGCATTTT.

V is TRBV9 and J is TRBJ2-3; 9 nucleotides match TRBD2. Germline V lookup: CDR1 SGDLS, CDR2 YYNGEE. Trimming at V came to 3 bases and at J to 2 bases, leaving 10 bases not matched to a gene. The CDR3 is made up of 17 amino acids. CDR3 sequence reads: CASSGERSGGFTDTQYF. CDR3 sequence (DNA): TGTGCCAGCAGCGGGGAACGGAGCGGGGGGTTCACAGATACGCAGTATTTT.

The DNA of the CDR3 is TGCGCCAGCAGCTTGTACAGGGCAGCGGGGGGCTACACCTTC. As protein: CASSLYRAAGGYTF. The chain carries TRBV5-1 and TRBJ1-2, with a tentative D call TRBD1 (6 bases). Trimming pared 1 base from V and 8 bases from J, leaving 15 bases between. Germline CDR1 reads SGHRS; CDR2 reads YFSETQ. This CDR3 spans 14 amino acids.

This chain uses TRBV30 with TRBJ2-7; 7 bases match TRBD2. Germline assignment: CDR1 GTSNPN and CDR2 SVGIG (reference sequence). The junction had 10 bases not matched to a gene; V was cut back by 3 bases and J by 5 bases. The CDR3 length is 14 residues. CDR3 protein: CAWSGGRGPHEQYF. CDR3 bases: TGTGCCTGGAGCGGGGGGAGGGGACCACACGAGCAGTACTTC.

This chain uses TRBV19 with TRBJ1-5, with D possibly matching TRBD1 (5 bases). Germline CDR1 and CDR2: LNHDA and SQIVND (reference sequence). Trimming shortened V by 5 bases and J by 15 bases, and 17 bases separated the two germline ends. This CDR3 region has 12 residues. The CDR3 coding sequence is TGTGCCAGTAGTCCGCGGGGGGGAATCTGGCATTTT. Amino acids: CASSPRGGIWHF.

This chain links TRBV28 with TRBJ1-6; 10 nucleotides line up with TRBD1. The CDR3 loop spans 14 amino acids. V lost 7 bases, J lost 9 bases, and 6 bases stayed unmatched. Germline lookup yields CDR1 MDHEN and CDR2 SYDVKM. The CDR3 protein is CASKPGTGVSPLHF. In nucleotides, the CDR3 is TGTGCCAGCAAACCCGGGACAGGGGTTTCACCCCTCCACTTT.

The chain employs TRBV4-2 and TRBJ1-2; possible D gene TRBD1, 5 bases. CDR3 length: 14 residues. V was shortened by 1 base and J by 4 bases, with 10 bases between the two germline ends. The germline CDR1 and CDR2 sequences are LGHNA and YNFKEQ. CDR3 loop: CASSQVMDTYGYTF. In DNA form, the CDR3 reads TGTGCCAGCAGCCAAGTAATGGACACCTATGGCTACACCTTC.

This chain links TRBV9 with TRBJ1-2; TRBD1 is a possible D gene (5 bases). CDR3 length: 12 residues. With 7 bases removed from V and 3 bases from J, the gap between germline ends came to 10 bases. CDR1 and CDR2 from the germline V gene are SGDLS and YYNGEE. CDR3 amino acids: CASQGADYGYTF. The DNA for the CDR3 is TGTGCCAGCCAAGGGGCAGACTATGGCTACACCTTC.

The chain carries TRBV5-1 and TRBJ1-1; tentative D call: TRBD1 (5 bases). Germline V gene data show CDR1 as SGHRS and CDR2 as YFSETQ. Trimming cost V 4 bases and J 1 base, with 14 bases left between them. This CDR3 has 15 amino acids. This CDR3 is CASSPHRRENTEAFF. The CDR3 DNA sequence: TGCGCCAGCAGCCCCCACAGGAGAGAGAACACTGAAGCTTTCTTT.

The chain couples TRBV19 to TRBJ1-2; D perhaps matches TRBD1 (6 bases). Trimming took 2 bases from V and 8 from J, leaving 15 bases between them. This CDR3 region has 14 residues. Germline V gene lookup returns CDR1 LNHDA and CDR2 SQIVND (reference sequence). In DNA form, the CDR3 reads TGTGCCAGTAGTATATCTAGGACAGTGAGGGGCTACACCTTC. Its protein product is CASSISRTVRGYTF.